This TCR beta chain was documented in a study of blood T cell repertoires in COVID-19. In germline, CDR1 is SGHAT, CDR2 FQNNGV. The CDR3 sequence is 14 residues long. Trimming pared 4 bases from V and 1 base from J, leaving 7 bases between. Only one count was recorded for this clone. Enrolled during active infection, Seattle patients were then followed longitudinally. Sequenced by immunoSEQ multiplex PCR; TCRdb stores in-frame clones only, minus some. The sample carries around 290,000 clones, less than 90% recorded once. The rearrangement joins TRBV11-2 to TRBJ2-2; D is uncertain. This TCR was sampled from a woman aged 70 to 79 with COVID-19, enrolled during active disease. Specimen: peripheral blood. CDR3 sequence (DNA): TGTGCCAGCAGCTCCAGACAGAACACCGGGGAGCTGTTTTTT. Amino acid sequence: CASSSRQNTGELFF.